Sequencing of this T cell receptor beta chain was carried out in a study of preoperative IRX-2 immunotherapy in early breast cancer. Produced via immunoSEQ multiplex PCR; TCRdb's table is partial and in-frame only. The sample records about 10,000 clones, 65% to 90% being singletons. From germline, CDR1 is MDHEN and CDR2 SYDVKM. The CDR3 extends over 14 amino acids. V lost 4 bases and J 7 bases, leaving 14 bases between the germline ends. As for treatment: preoperative locoregional IRX-2 cytokine immunotherapy. Patients received preoperative, locoregional IRX-2 cytokine immunotherapy in a phase Ib study.

The chain couples TRBV28 to TRBJ1-5; TRBD1 is a possible D gene (6 bases). This material consisted of lymph node tissue, taken before IRX-2 immunotherapy. This clonotype originated in a human donor with breast cancer. In DNA, the CDR3 is TGTGCCAGCAGTTGGGGCAGGGGCTGGCAGCCCCAGCATTTT. Protein: CASSWGRGWQPQHF.